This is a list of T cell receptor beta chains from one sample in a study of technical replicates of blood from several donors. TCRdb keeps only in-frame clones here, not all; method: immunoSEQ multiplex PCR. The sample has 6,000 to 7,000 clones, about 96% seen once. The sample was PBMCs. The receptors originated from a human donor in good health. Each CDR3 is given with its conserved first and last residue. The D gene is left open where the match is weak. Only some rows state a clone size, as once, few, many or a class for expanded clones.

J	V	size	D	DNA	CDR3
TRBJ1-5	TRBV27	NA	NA	TGTGCCAGCAGTTTAAATTCTCTTGAGCCCCAGCATTTT	CASSLNSLEPQHF
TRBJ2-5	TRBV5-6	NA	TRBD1	TGTGCCAGCAGACAAACGACAGGGGGTTACGAGACCCAGTACTTC	CASRQTTGGYETQYF
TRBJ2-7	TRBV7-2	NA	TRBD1	TGTGCCAGCAGCCCGACCCTACACAGGGGGCCATCCTACGAGCAGTACTTC	CASSPTLHRGPSYEQYF
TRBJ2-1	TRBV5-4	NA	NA	TGTGCCAGCAGCCCAAGCGGGCCGGGGGAGAATGAGCAGTTCTTC	CASSPSGPGENEQFF
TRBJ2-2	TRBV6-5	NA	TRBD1	TGTGCCAGCAGTTCACTGAGGACAGGGGGCGCCGGGGAGCTGTTTTTT	CASSSLRTGGAGELFF
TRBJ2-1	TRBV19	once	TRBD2	TGTGCCAGTACCGCTGGGACTAGTCAGTTCTTC	CASTAGTSQFF
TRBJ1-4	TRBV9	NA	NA	TGTGCCAGCAGCGTAAGACAAAAGAACGAAAAACTGTTTTTT	CASSVRQKNEKLFF
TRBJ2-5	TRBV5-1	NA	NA	TGCGCCAGCCGCCGGGGTCAAGAGACCCAGTACTTC	CASRRGQETQYF
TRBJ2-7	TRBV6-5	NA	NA	TGTGCCAGCACCAACACATCCTACGAGCAGTACTTC	CASTNTSYEQYF
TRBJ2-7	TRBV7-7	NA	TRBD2	TGTGCCAGCAGCTTAGTAGTGCTAGCGGTCTACGAGCAGTACTTC	CASSLVVLAVYEQYF